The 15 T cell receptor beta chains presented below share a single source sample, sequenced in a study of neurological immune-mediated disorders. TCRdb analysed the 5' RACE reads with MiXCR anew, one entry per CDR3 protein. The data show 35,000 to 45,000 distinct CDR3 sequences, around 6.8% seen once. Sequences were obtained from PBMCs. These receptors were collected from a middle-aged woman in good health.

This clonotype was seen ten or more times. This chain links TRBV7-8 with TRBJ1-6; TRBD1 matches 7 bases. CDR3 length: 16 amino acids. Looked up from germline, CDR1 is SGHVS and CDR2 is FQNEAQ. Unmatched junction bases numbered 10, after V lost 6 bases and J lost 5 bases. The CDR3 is CASSQQGNRNNSPLHF. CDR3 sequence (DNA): TGTGCCAGCAGTCAACAGGGGAACCGTAATAATTCACCCCTCCACTTT. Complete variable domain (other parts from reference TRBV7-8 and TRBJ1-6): GAGVSQSPRYKVAKRGQDVALRCDPISGHVSLFWYQQALGQGPEFLTYFQNEAQLDKSGLPSDRFFAERPEGSVSTLKIQRTQQEDSAVYLCASSQQGNRNNSPLHFGNGTRLTVT.

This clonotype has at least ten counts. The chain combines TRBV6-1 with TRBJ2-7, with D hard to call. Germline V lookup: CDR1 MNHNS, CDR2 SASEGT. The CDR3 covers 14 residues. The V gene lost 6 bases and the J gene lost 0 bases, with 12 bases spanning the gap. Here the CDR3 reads CASRHLGDSYEQYF. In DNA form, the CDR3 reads TGTGCCAGCAGGCATCTTGGCGACTCCTACGAGCAGTACTTC.

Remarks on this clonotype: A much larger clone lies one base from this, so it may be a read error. The CDR3 protein is CASVDGGSGVYNDQFF. CDR3 bases: TGTGCCAGCGTCGACGGGGGTAGCGGGGTCTACAATGATCAGTTCTTC. The V call is TRBV7-8, the J call TRBJ2-1; TRBD2 matches 8 bases. The germline CDR1 and CDR2 sequences are SGHVS and FQNEAQ. This CDR3 is built from 16 residues.

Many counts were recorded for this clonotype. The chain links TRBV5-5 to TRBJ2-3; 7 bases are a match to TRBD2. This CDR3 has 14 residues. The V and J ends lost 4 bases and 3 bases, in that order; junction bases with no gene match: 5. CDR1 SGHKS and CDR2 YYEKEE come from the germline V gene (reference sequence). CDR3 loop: CASSPAGKTDTQYF. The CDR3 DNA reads TGTGCCAGCAGCCCAGCGGGAAAGACAGATACGCAGTATTTT.

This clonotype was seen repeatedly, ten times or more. DNA of the CDR3: TGTGCCAGCAGTGACAGCCACTCTGGGGCCAACGTCCTGACTTTC. It is translated as CASSDSHSGANVLTF. The genes are TRBV6-4 and TRBJ2-6; the D is unclear. Germline CDR1 is MRHNA and CDR2 is SNTAGT. This CDR3 spans 15 amino acids. V shed 2 bases and J shed 0 bases, with 5 bases lying between them.

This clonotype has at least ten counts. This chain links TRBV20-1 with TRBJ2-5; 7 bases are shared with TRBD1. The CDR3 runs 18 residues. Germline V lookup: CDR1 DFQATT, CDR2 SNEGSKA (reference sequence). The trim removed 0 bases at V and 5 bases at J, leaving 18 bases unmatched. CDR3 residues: CSARDFEGRDRALETQYF. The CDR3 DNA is TGCAGTGCTAGAGATTTCGAGGGCCGTGACAGGGCCCTGGAGACCCAGTACTTC.

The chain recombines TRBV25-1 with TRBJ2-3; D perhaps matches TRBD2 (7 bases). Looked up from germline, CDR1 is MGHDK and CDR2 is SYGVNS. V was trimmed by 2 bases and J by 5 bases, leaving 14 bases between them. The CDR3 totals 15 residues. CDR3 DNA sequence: TGTGCCAGCAGTGAACATCGCGGGGGCGGAGATACGCAGTATTTT. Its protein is CASSEHRGGGDTQYF.

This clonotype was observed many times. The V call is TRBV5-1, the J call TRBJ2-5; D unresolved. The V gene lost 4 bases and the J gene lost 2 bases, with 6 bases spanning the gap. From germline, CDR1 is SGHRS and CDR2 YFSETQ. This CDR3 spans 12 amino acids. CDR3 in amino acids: CASSVLQETQYF. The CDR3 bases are TGCGCCAGCAGCGTGTTGCAAGAGACCCAGTACTTC.

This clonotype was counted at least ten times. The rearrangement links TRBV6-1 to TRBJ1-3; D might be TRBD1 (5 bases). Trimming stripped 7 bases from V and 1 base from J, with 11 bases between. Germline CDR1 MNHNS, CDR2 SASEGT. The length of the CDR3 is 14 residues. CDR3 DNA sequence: TGTGCCAGCAATTTTGACAGATCTGGAAACACCATATATTTT. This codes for CASNFDRSGNTIYF.

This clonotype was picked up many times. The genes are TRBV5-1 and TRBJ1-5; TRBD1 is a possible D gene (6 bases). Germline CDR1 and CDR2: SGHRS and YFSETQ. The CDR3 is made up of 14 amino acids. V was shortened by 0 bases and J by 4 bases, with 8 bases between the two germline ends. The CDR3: CASSLGQENQPQHF. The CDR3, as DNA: TGCGCCAGCAGCTTGGGACAGGAGAATCAGCCCCAGCATTTT.

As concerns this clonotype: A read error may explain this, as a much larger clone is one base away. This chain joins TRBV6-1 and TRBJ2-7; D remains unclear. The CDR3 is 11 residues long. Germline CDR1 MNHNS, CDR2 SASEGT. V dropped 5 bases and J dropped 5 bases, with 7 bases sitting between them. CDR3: CASSKFDEQYF. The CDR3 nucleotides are TGTGCCAGCAGTAAATTCGACGAGCAGTACTTC.

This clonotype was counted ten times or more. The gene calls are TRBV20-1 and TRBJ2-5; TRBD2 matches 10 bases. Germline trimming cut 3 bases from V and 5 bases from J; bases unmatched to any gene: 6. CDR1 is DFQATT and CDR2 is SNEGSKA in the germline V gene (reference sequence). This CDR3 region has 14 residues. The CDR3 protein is CSASGLAGVETQYF. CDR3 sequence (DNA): TGCAGTGCTAGCGGGCTAGCGGGAGTTGAGACCCAGTACTTC.

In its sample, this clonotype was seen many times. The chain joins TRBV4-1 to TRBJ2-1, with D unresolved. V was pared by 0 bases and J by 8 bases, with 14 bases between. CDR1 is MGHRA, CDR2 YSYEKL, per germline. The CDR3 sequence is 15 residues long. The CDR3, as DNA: TGCGCCAGCAGCCAAGATAGAGGTCGAAGGGATGAGCAGTTCTTC. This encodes CASSQDRGRRDEQFF.

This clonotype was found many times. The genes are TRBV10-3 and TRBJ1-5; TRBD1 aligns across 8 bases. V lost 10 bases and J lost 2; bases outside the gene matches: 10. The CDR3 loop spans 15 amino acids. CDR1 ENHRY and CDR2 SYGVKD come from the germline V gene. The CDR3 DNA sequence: TGTGCCACCCAACAGGGGGTAGGCGGCAATCAGCCCCAGCATTTT. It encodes CATQQGVGGNQPQHF.

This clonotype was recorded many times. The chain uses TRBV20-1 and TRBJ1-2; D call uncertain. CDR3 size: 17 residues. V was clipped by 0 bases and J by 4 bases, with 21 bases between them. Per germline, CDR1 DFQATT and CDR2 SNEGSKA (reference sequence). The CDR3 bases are TGCAGTGCTAGAGATTTAGCGGGAGAGAGAGGGTCCTATGGCTACACCTTC. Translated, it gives CSARDLAGERGSYGYTF.